This TCR beta chain came from a study of blood T cell repertoires in COVID-19. Overall study: Acute and convalescent COVID-19 samples came from the United States, Italy and Spain. T cells, B-cell-depleted T cells, or PBMCs supplied cDNA or gDNA.

The germline V and J ends were trimmed by 2 bases and 7 bases, with 12 bases remaining between them. CDR1 is MNHNS, CDR2 SASEGT, per germline. The CDR3 runs 14 residues. This clone was observed a few times. In the original analysis: Amplifying reference gene primers gave estimates of nucleated cell counts. TCRdb's table, derived via immunoSEQ multiplex PCR, lists solely in-frame clones and lacks some. For V, J and clone size, that table is used; D and trimming come from the DNA. The sample has approximately 360,000 clones, 80% to 90% seen once. Sequenced: peripheral blood. The J gene is TRBJ1-5, the V gene TRBV6-1; tentative D call: TRBD1 (5 bases). The clonotype was recovered from a middle-aged man with acute or convalescent COVID-19. CDR3 sequence: CASSERGLGQPQHF. DNA of the CDR3: TGTGCCAGCAGTGAAAGGGGTTTAGGGCAGCCCCAGCATTTT.